These 15 T cell receptor beta chains came from one sample sequenced in a study of regulatory T cells in long-lasting Graves disease (dated by TCRdb to the early 2020s). This sample's time point label indicates: newly diagnosed GD, antithyroid drugs for less than 3 months. For both TCR sequencing and RNA sequencing, RNA was extracted from PBMCs using TRIzol. Receptor libraries were prepared by multiplex PCR. Sequencing was performed on an Illumina HiSeq 4000. iRepertoire HTBI primers and Arm-PCR amplification of CDR3 regions were used to construct TCR beta libraries. TCRdb reran the public reads through fastp at Q25 and MiXCR, keeping productive beta chains. Rows with one shared CDR3 protein collapse into an entry with the most common genes and DNA. Counted in this sample were hundreds of thousands of distinct CDR3 sequences; 16% of them appeared once. Approximately 30% of the sample is in the top ten clones.

The sample was also linked to a second study, of T cells in Graves' hyperthyroidism and ophthalmopathy.

The sample consisted of peripheral blood mononuclear cells (PBMCs), taken at new diagnosis, from a patient treated with antithyroid drugs. These receptors all stem from a man aged 40-55 years with Graves disease. Donor details come from another sample of the same person, matched by shared clones.

This clonotype showed up many times. This chain connects TRBV10-3 to TRBJ1-5; 7 bases align to TRBD1. The CDR3 totals 14 residues. Germline V gene sequence: CDR1 ENHRY, CDR2 SYGVKD. Unmatched junction bases numbered 6, after V lost 10 bases and J lost 0 bases. The CDR3 sequence is CASGQVNSNQPQHF. The CDR3 bases are TGTGCCAGCGGACAGGTGAATAGCAATCAGCCCCAGCATTTT.

This clonotype was seen ten or more times. The chain recombines TRBV20-1 with TRBJ1-2; weak D call: TRBD1 (5 bases). Germline CDR1 and CDR2: DFQATT and SNEGSKA (reference sequence). V was clipped by 0 bases and J by 3 bases, with 17 bases between them. The CDR3 sequence is 16 residues long. In DNA, the CDR3 is TGCAGTGCTAGAGACTCCCGAGCAGGGCTCCACTATGGCTACACCTTC. As protein: CSARDSRAGLHYGYTF.

This clonotype has at least ten counts. This chain links TRBV30 with TRBJ1-1, with D perhaps matching TRBD1 (6 bases). The V end was cut by 2 bases, the J end by 1 base, with 14 bases between. The CDR3 loop spans 15 amino acids. CDR1 is GTSNPN, CDR2 SVGIG, per germline (reference sequence). The CDR3 DNA reads TGTGCCTGGAGTCTCGGGGGGCGCGAGAACACTGAAGCTTTCTTT. This codes for CAWSLGGRENTEAFF.

On this clonotype itself: Possible read error: a much larger clone is one base away. This chain connects TRBV12-3 or TRBV12-4 to TRBJ1-4; maybe TRBD1 (6 bases). The length of the CDR3 is 15 residues. The CDR3, as DNA: TGTGTCAGCAGCCACGTTTGGGGGCTGGATGAAAAACTGTTTTTT. Protein product: CVSSHVWGLDEKLFF.

This clonotype was detected ten times or more. The chain joins TRBV6-1 to TRBJ2-3; TRBD1 agrees at 8 bases. The germline gives CDR1 MNHNS, CDR2 SASEGT. V shed 2 bases and J 1 base; nucleotides not matched to a gene: 2. The CDR3 totals 15 residues. The CDR3 reads CASSESGQGTDTQYF. CDR3 coding DNA: TGTGCCAGCAGTGAATCGGGACAGGGCACAGATACGCAGTATTTT.

This clonotype was observed at least ten times. The rearrangement uses TRBV11-3 and TRBJ2-5; the match to TRBD2 covers 8 bases. The CDR3 length is 16 residues. The J segment lost 4 bases and the V segment lost 2 bases, leaving 9 bases of the junction unmatched. Germline-derived CDR1 and CDR2 are SGHNT and YENEEA. The CDR3 DNA sequence: TGTGCCAGCAGCTTAATTCGGGGGACTAGAGGAGAGACCCAGTACTTC. It specifies CASSLIRGTRGETQYF.

This clonotype turned up a few times. The chain employs TRBV6-5 and TRBJ1-3; TRBD1 is a possible D gene (5 bases). Trimming stripped 4 bases from V and 2 bases from J, with 12 bases between. CDR3 length equals 15 residues. Looked up from germline, CDR1 is MNHEY and CDR2 is SVGAGI. DNA of the CDR3: TGTGCCAGCAGTTTACTCGGGGGAACTGGAAACACCATATATTTT. Translation gives CASSLLGGTGNTIYF.

This clonotype has ten or more counts. The V gene is TRBV29-1, the J gene TRBJ1-1; TRBD1 might be the D (5 bases). Germline V gene data show CDR1 as SQVTM and CDR2 as ANQGSEA. The CDR3 loop spans 14 amino acids. V was trimmed by 4 bases and J by 4 bases, leaving 16 bases between them. Here the CDR3 reads CSVVPSRVGTEAFF. The DNA of the CDR3 is TGCAGCGTTGTTCCTTCCAGGGTGGGCACTGAAGCTTTCTTT.

The chain couples TRBV7-6 to TRBJ2-7, with D perhaps TRBD2 (7 bases). V lost 6 bases and J lost 0, with 15 bases in between. CDR3 length equals 15 residues. The germline V gene encodes CDR1 SGHVS and CDR2 FNYEAQ. The CDR3 loop reads CASSLSGTLSYEQYF. In DNA, the CDR3 is TGTGCCAGCAGTTTAAGCGGGACACTCTCCTACGAGCAGTACTTC.

This clonotype was recorded at least ten times. This chain connects TRBV5-6 to TRBJ2-1; no clear D gene. Germline CDR1 reads SGHDT; CDR2 reads YYEEEE. This CDR3 spans 14 amino acids. V was shortened by 4 bases and J by 0 bases, with 8 bases between the two germline ends. CDR3 residues: CASSLPASYNEQFF. The CDR3 DNA reads TGTGCCAGCAGCCTGCCCGCCTCCTACAATGAGCAGTTCTTC.

This clonotype showed up many times. The chain recombines TRBV28 with TRBJ2-7, with D perhaps TRBD1 or TRBD2 (5 bases each). The CDR3 runs to 15 residues. With 7 bases removed from V and 3 bases from J, the gap between germline ends came to 19 bases. Germline-derived CDR1 and CDR2 are MDHEN and SYDVKM. CDR3 in amino acids: CASNPTGPLDYEQYF. DNA of the CDR3: TGTGCCAGCAACCCAACGGGGCCTTTGGACTACGAGCAGTACTTC.

This chain connects TRBV10-1 to TRBJ2-7; the D call may be TRBD1 or TRBD2 (6 bases each). The V gene lost 6 bases and the J gene lost 5 bases, with 17 bases spanning the gap. CDR1 is WNHNN, CDR2 SYGVQD, per germline (reference sequence). CDR3 length: 14 residues. CDR3 coding DNA: TGCGCCAGCAGGATGTTATTCGGGGGCGACGAGCAGTACTTC. Its protein product is CASRMLFGGDEQYF.

This clonotype was seen repeatedly, ten times or more. The V gene is TRBV27, the J gene TRBJ1-1, with a possible D match to TRBD1 (5 bases). V was cut by 3 bases and J by 5 bases, with 10 bases left in between. The germline gives CDR1 MNHEY, CDR2 SMNVEV (reference sequence). The CDR3 consists of 13 residues. In DNA form, the CDR3 reads TGTGCCAGCAGTTTTTTGGGGGGTACTGAAGCTTTCTTT. Translation gives CASSFLGGTEAFF.

The chain couples TRBV7-2 to TRBJ2-7; 10 bases line up with TRBD1. The length of the CDR3 is 16 residues. The germline CDR1 and CDR2 sequences are SGHTA and FQGNSA. V was clipped by 5 bases and J by 3 bases; unmatched bases: 10. CDR3 loop: CASSRHGGTGDYEQYF. In DNA form, the CDR3 reads TGTGCCAGCAGCCGCCACGGTGGGACAGGGGACTACGAGCAGTACTTC. The entire variable domain, with the rest obtained from reference TRBV7-2 and TRBJ2-7, is as follows: GAGVSQSPSNKVTEKGKDVELRCDPISGHTALYWYRQSLGQGLEFLIYFQGNSAPDKSGLPSDRFSAERTGGSVSTLTIQRTQQEDSAVYLCASSRHGGTGDYEQYFGPGTRLTVT.

This clonotype was found many times. The chain joins TRBV15 to TRBJ2-3, with 9 nucleotides matching TRBD2. CDR1 is LNHNV and CDR2 is YYDKDF in the germline V gene (reference sequence). The CDR3 extends over 17 amino acids. With 1 base clipped from V and 0 bases from J, the junction kept 5 bases outside the gene matches. Here the CDR3 reads CATSRGPSGTSTDTQYF. In nucleotides, the CDR3 is TGTGCCACCAGCAGAGGCCCTAGCGGGACCAGCACAGATACGCAGTATTTT.